This T cell receptor beta chain was retrieved from a study of CD8+ T cells in alopecia areata (dated by TCRdb to between 2018 and 2020). As for the study more broadly: Treated patients were enrolled in an open-label pilot trial of oral tofacitinib at 5 to 10 mg twice daily for moderate-to-severe alopecia areata. Patients stayed on tofacitinib for 6 to 18 months and then had 6 months of follow-up off drug so that delayed response and recurrence could be assessed. High-throughput TCRbeta sequencing was used to examine T cell clonal expansion in alopecia areata in both the C3H/HeJ mouse model and human patients. On the human side, TCRbeta sequencing was run on scalp tissue and on sorted CD4+ and CD8+ peripheral blood T cells from healthy controls and from alopecia areata patients with either patchy or totalis/universalis disease. Patients on tofacitinib were biopsied at baseline and after 4 and 24 weeks of treatment, and several of the patients also had a later scalp biopsy. Scalp clonality was compared among normal scalp (n=4), patchy alopecia areata scalp (n=8), and alopecia totalis/universalis scalp (n=8). The RNA source kit depended on sample type: the PAXgene miRNA kit for fixed scalp, the miRNeasy kit for PBMCs, and the RNeasy kit for mouse skin. Amplification of TCRbeta CDR3 regions was done by immunoSEQ multiplex PCR using 35 Vbeta forward primers and 13 Jbeta reverse primers. The full study reports these points: Higher clonality and more expanded CD8+ clones were observed in lesional scalp than in normal scalp, particularly in alopecia totalis/universalis, a finding suggestive of antigenic drive. Shared TCR sequences between patients were less evident than in mice, which may be partly attributable to HLA diversity in the patient population. Unlike mouse skin, which is dominated by gammadelta T cells, normal human skin has resident alphabeta T cells that are also sequenced, and this complicates analysis of the scalp TCR repertoire.

Remarks on this clone: Its antigen remains undetermined. No per-base quality is available; no much larger clone lies one base away.

According to the study, the label for this sample's time point signals: baseline before oral tofacitinib. From alopecia areata patients, peripheral blood was collected along with lesional scalp punch biopsies. PBMCs were isolated by density centrifugation and stained for CD3, CD4 and CD8, and CD4+ and CD8+ T cells were sorted on a FACSAria. The method was the immunoSEQ multiplex PCR assay. RNA was extracted from all samples and reverse transcribed into cDNA as template for TCR sequencing. First-strand cDNA was synthesized with SuperScript III using a 2:1 mix of oligo-dT and random hexamers. Amplification bias was assessed with a synthetic immune receptor repertoire, and residual bias was removed computationally. In the authors' own workflow: After raw reads were preprocessed to remove errors, the CDR3 was defined following IMGT conventions as running from the conserved cysteine to phenylalanine. To get clonality, Shannon entropy was normalized by log2 of the number of productive unique TCRs and the result was subtracted from 1. CD4 or CD8 identity of scalp clones was inferred by cross-referencing scalp TCRbeta sequences with sorted blood CD4 and CD8 repertoires. The table comes from immuneACCESS by way of TCRdb, which keeps in-frame sequences with V and J called. Part of the clones is missing from these tables; in studies checked, under half for an unresolved V gene and the rest for unknown reasons. V and J calls and clone size come straight from that table; D and trimming were deduced from the DNA. This sample holds over 120,000 clones; approximately 49% were observed only once. 0.95% to 1% of the sample is held by the ten biggest clonotypes.

The origin of this receptor is a human donor with alopecia areata. The starting material was CD4+ T cells sorted from blood, obtained at week 0.

Read as DNA, the sequence is TGTGCCAGCAGCTTAGCGCGAAGGAGGGGACTAGCGGGAGGAGAGACCCAGTACTTC. Translated, this is CASSLARRRGLAGGETQYF. The rearrangement combines TRBV7-8 with TRBJ2-5, with TRBD2 matching 15 junction bases. V lost 0 bases and J lost 4 bases, and the count of bases not matched to a germline gene is 9. From cysteine to phenylalanine, the CDR3 is 19 amino acids long. This entry keeps only the CDR3 DNA: 57 bases, framed from base 1. Via the germline V gene, CDR1 is SGHVS and CDR2 FQNEAQ.